Listed below are T cell receptor beta chains from one sample, sequenced in a study of patients and donors after allogeneic stem cell transplantation. TCRdb reanalysed the RT-PCR reads using MiXCR and keeps one entry per CDR3 protein. The table records about 400,000 distinct CDR3 sequences, around 16% of them present only once. Material: blood, either unsorted or a sorted T cell fraction (not recorded which). The receptors come from a human donor who was either an allogeneic HSCT recipient or a stem cell or donor lymphocyte infusion donor (not recorded which). It is not recorded whose cells these are; they may come from a transplant donor. Each CDR3 is given with its conserved first and last residue. The D gene is left open where the match is weak. Size is omitted from some rows. Given values are once, few, many or a class for expanded clones.

>TRBD2|TRBJ2-1|-|TRBV13
CASSSSGGAYEQFF
TGTGCCAGCAGCAGTAGCGGGGGGGCCTATGAGCAGTTCTTC
>-|TRBJ2-2|many|TRBV7-9
CASSSGPANTGELFF
TGTGCCAGCAGCTCGGGACCCGCGAACACCGGGGAGCTGTTTTTT
>TRBD2|TRBJ2-1|-|TRBV11-2
CASSYTGTSGSSYNEQFF
TGTGCCAGCAGTTACACCGGGACTAGCGGTAGCTCCTACAATGAGCAGTTCTTC
>-|TRBJ2-7|few|TRBV3-1
CASSSEPGQTPFSYEQYF
TGTGCCAGCAGCTCCGAACCAGGACAGACCCCTTTTTCCTACGAGCAGTACTTC
>-|TRBJ2-5|many|TRBV6-1
CASKPGGGGVGETQYF
TGTGCCAGCAAGCCGGGTGGTGGGGGCGTAGGAGAGACCCAGTACTTC
>TRBD2|TRBJ2-1|-|TRBV11-2
CASSFGGGQLAGMSEQFF
TGTGCCAGCAGCTTTGGAGGGGGGCAACTAGCGGGGATGAGTGAGCAGTTCTTC
>-|TRBJ2-3|many|TRBV10-3
CAITENRKSTDTQYF
TGTGCCATCACTGAGAACAGGAAGAGCACAGATACGCAGTATTTT
>TRBD1|TRBJ1-2|once|TRBV28
CASRTTGTGAFRYGYTF
TGTGCCAGCAGGACTACCGGGACAGGGGCTTTCCGTTATGGCTACACCTTC
>-|TRBJ1-6|few|TRBV10-3
CAISEPWWGNSPLHF
TGTGCCATCAGTGAGCCTTGGTGGGGGAATTCACCCCTCCACTTT
>-|TRBJ2-2|-|TRBV3-1
CASSQFSGELFF
TGTGCCAGCAGCCAATTTTCCGGGGAGCTGTTTTTT
>-|TRBJ2-1|many|TRBV5-1
CASSLEGENEQFF
TGCGCCAGCAGCTTGGAGGGGGAAAATGAGCAGTTCTTC
>-|TRBJ2-5|-|TRBV14
CASSRPGPRRETQYF
TGTGCCAGCAGTCGTCCGGGACCCAGACGAGAGACCCAGTACTTC
>-|TRBJ1-1|-|TRBV29-1
CSVDDRTAGAFF
TGCAGCGTTGATGATCGGACAGCAGGGGCTTTCTTT
>-|TRBJ2-3|-|TRBV5-5
CATQPNTADTQYF
TGTGCCACCCAACCCAACACGGCAGATACGCAGTATTTT
>-|TRBJ1-1|-|TRBV20-1
CSATTTGGLEAFF
TGCAGTGCTACGACGACAGGCGGTTTAGAGGCTTTCTTT
>TRBD1|TRBJ1-1|-|TRBV20-1
CSALRQGTEAFF
TGCAGTGCTTTAAGACAGGGGACTGAAGCTTTCTTT
>-|TRBJ2-3|-|TRBV10-2
CAIQGPTTDTQYF
TGCGCCATCCAGGGTCCCACCACAGATACGCAGTATTTT
>TRBD1|TRBJ2-7|-|TRBV6-5
CASSYSNRGVEQYF
TGTGCCAGCAGTTACTCAAACAGGGGGGTCGAGCAGTACTTC
>TRBD1|TRBJ2-3|-|TRBV5-1
CASRSTGQDAQYF
TGCGCCAGCAGATCGACAGGGCAAGATGCGCAGTATTTT
>-|TRBJ1-1|many|TRBV4-3
CASSPEVRNTEAFF
TGCGCCAGCAGCCCCGAAGTGAGAAACACTGAAGCTTTCTTT
>TRBD1|TRBJ1-5|many|TRBV6-1
CASGETGARVYQPQHF
TGTGCCAGCGGAGAAACAGGGGCTCGGGTATATCAGCCCCAGCATTTT
>-|TRBJ1-6|-|TRBV7-3
CASSLTGLDSSYNSPLHF
TGTGCCAGCAGCTTAACTGGCCTAGATAGCTCCTATAATTCACCCCTCCACTTT
>-|TRBJ2-7|few|TRBV29-1
CSVEDPINYEQYF
TGCAGCGTTGAAGACCCTATTAACTACGAGCAGTACTTC
>TRBD2|TRBJ2-7|many|TRBV4-1
CASSQVGLAGEQYF
TGCGCCAGCAGCCAAGTGGGACTAGCGGGAGAGCAGTACTTC
>TRBD2|TRBJ2-7|-|TRBV4-2
CASSPSTSGAYEQYF
TGTGCCAGCAGCCCTTCGACTAGCGGGGCCTACGAGCAGTACTTC
>-|TRBJ2-3|-|TRBV7-9
CASSLSTTDTQYF
TGTGCCAGCAGCTTATCGACAACAGATACGCAGTATTTT
>-|TRBJ2-5|many|TRBV29-1
CSGDLGETQYF
TGCAGCGGTGACCTTGGGGAGACCCAGTACTTC
>-|TRBJ2-4|few|TRBV6-2/TRBV6-3
CASSSTGLSNIQYF
TGTGCCAGCAGCTCCACCGGGTTGTCAAACATTCAGTACTTC
>-|TRBJ2-3|-|TRBV20-1
CSGLMDTQYF
TGCAGCGGCCTCATGGATACGCAGTATTTT
>TRBD1|TRBJ1-3|many|TRBV6-1
CASSPGQGAGGNTIYF
TGTGCCAGCAGTCCGGGACAGGGGGCTGGTGGAAACACCATATATTTT
>-|TRBJ1-1|-|TRBV14
CASSQVNGLKAFF
TGTGCCAGCAGCCAAGTGAACGGCCTAAAAGCTTTCTTT
>-|TRBJ2-5|few|TRBV29-1
CSVRRDLRETQYF
TGCAGCGTTCGCCGGGACCTAAGGGAGACCCAGTACTTC
>-|TRBJ2-7|many|TRBV12-3/TRBV12-4
CASGEAGRGYEQYF
TGTGCCAGCGGCGAAGCAGGGAGAGGTTACGAGCAGTACTTC
>-|TRBJ2-2|few|TRBV12-3/TRBV12-4
CASSFARGSENTGELFF
TGTGCCAGCAGTTTTGCTAGAGGCAGCGAGAACACCGGGGAGCTGTTTTTT
>-|TRBJ1-1|few|TRBV5-1
CASSLNRGGGTEAFF
TGCGCCAGCAGCTTGAATCGGGGTGGGGGAACTGAAGCTTTCTTT
>TRBD2|TRBJ2-5|-|TRBV15
CATSRDGGGARETQYF
TGTGCCACCAGCAGAGACGGCGGGGGGGCCCGGGAGACCCAGTACTTC
>TRBD2|TRBJ2-1|few|TRBV6-5
CASSYSSAGAYNEQFF
TGTGCCAGCAGTTACTCGAGTGCGGGAGCCTACAATGAGCAGTTCTTC
>TRBD1|TRBJ2-5|-|TRBV15
CATSRDLQGAETQYF
TGTGCCACCAGCAGAGATTTGCAGGGGGCAGAGACCCAGTACTTC
>TRBD1|TRBJ2-7|few|TRBV19
CASSMGTGLYEQYF
TGTGCCAGTAGTATGGGGACAGGGTTGTACGAGCAGTACTTC
>-|TRBJ2-5|few|TRBV20-1
CSARPGQLPETQYF
TGCAGTGCCCGCCCCGGACAGCTTCCGGAGACCCAGTACTTC
>-|TRBJ1-6|few|TRBV6-5
CASSYSWITENSPLHF
TGTGCCAGCAGTTACTCATGGATCACAGAGAATTCACCCCTCCACTTT
>-|TRBJ1-5|-|TRBV4-1
CASSPLRVGNQPQHF
TGCGCCAGCAGCCCTCTCCGGGTCGGCAATCAGCCCCAGCATTTT
>-|TRBJ2-3|-|TRBV12-5
CASGSTLGRWTTDTQYF
TGTGCTAGTGGTTCCACCCTTGGCCGATGGACCACAGATACGCAGTATTTT
>TRBD2|TRBJ2-1|-|TRBV20-1
CSADRTSSWNEQFF
TGCAGTGCTGACAGGACTAGCAGTTGGAATGAGCAGTTCTTC
>-|TRBJ1-1|once|TRBV25-1
CASSEGGRPNTEAFF
TGTGCCAGCAGTGAAGGTGGCAGACCGAACACTGAAGCTTTCTTT
>-|TRBJ2-7|-|TRBV28
CASSLRDKGYEQYF
TGTGCCAGCAGTTTGAGGGACAAGGGCTACGAGCAGTACTTC
>TRBD2|TRBJ2-1|-|TRBV3-1
CASSQVAGGRNEQFF
TGTGCCAGCAGCCAAGTTGCGGGAGGTAGGAATGAGCAGTTCTTC
>-|TRBJ2-3|few|TRBV4-3
CASSQESKSGTSTDTQYF
TGCGCCAGCAGCCAAGAGTCCAAGAGCGGAACTAGCACAGATACGCAGTATTTT
>-|TRBJ2-3|-|TRBV13
CASSLSGGPSDTQYF
TGTGCCAGCAGCTTGTCAGGGGGGCCGTCAGATACGCAGTATTTT
>-|TRBJ1-5|-|TRBV27
CASNKSNQPQHF
TGTGCCAGCAACAAGAGCAATCAGCCCCAGCATTTT
>-|TRBJ2-4|-|TRBV5-1
CASSWGGEPTGYF
TGCGCCAGCAGCTGGGGAGGCGAGCCAACAGGGTACTTC
>TRBD1|TRBJ1-2|few|TRBV6-1
CASRRDRANYGYTF
TGTGCCAGCAGACGGGACAGGGCTAACTATGGCTACACCTTC
>-|TRBJ1-5|few|TRBV12-3/TRBV12-4
CASSPGLAGVAPQHF
TGTGCCAGCAGTCCGGGCCTCGCGGGGGTGGCGCCCCAGCATTTT
>TRBD1|TRBJ2-7|-|TRBV28
CASHEGTGSDEQYF
TGTGCCAGCCATGAAGGGACAGGGTCTGACGAGCAGTACTTC
>-|TRBJ2-7|few|TRBV12-3/TRBV12-4
CASNLVGVAYEQYF
TGTGCCAGCAATTTGGTTGGGGTGGCCTACGAGCAGTACTTC
>-|TRBJ1-5|few|TRBV3-1
CASSQGRVSNQPQHF
TGTGCCAGCAGCCAAGGAAGGGTTAGCAATCAGCCCCAGCATTTT
>TRBD2|TRBJ2-3|-|TRBV9
CASSVRLAGGTSTDTQYF
TGTGCCAGCAGCGTAAGACTAGCGGGGGGTACTAGCACAGATACGCAGTATTTT